The entry below gives a single T cell receptor beta chain sequence along with its context. The CDR3 has 20 amino acids. The V segment lost 0 bases and the J segment 0 bases; nucleotides outside the gene matches: 10. Germline assignment: CDR1 MNHEY and CDR2 SVGEGT. Each CDR3 protein gets one entry after TCRdb re-called the 5' RACE reads with MiXCR. The sample has 60,000 to 65,000 distinct CDR3 sequences, 20% to 25% seen once. The chain has TRBV6-2 or TRBV6-3 and TRBJ1-5; 11 nucleotides agree with TRBD1. The sample comprised memory CD4+ T cells sorted from a lymph node. The subset here: memory CD4+ T cells, CD4+CD45RO+CD25-. The TCR comes from a female donor with breast cancer. The CDR3 DNA is TGTGCCAGCAGTTACTCGGTGGACAGGGGGCGGCTCGCTAGCAATCAGCCCCAGCATTTT. This encodes CASSYSVDRGRLASNQPQHF.